Listed below are T cell receptor beta chains from one sample, sequenced in a study of control samples from healthy donors and cancer patients. TCRdb keeps only in-frame clones here, not all; method: immunoSEQ multiplex PCR. The data show 100,000 to 150,000 clones, roughly 92% seen once. Sequencing used blood. These receptor sequences come from a man between 18 and 35 years old in good health. Each CDR3 is given with its conserved first and last residue. Fields, in order: V gene, J gene, CDR3 protein.

>TRBV2|TRBJ2-1
CAAGGSGDEQFF
>TRBV18|TRBJ1-5
CASSPAGTGGSQPQHF
>TRBV9|TRBJ2-5
CASSVAGADQETQYF
>TRBV7-9|TRBJ1-1
CASSLTGQGGIGTFF
>TRBV19|TRBJ1-2
CASSFTEYGYTF
>TRBV3-1/TRBV3-2|TRBJ2-1
CASSQEPGLAGVQFF
>TRBV4-2|TRBJ1-2
CASSQVGTENYGYTF
>TRBV29-1|TRBJ2-7
CSPRDSNNTYEQYF
>TRBV9|TRBJ2-2
CASSAEGPRTGELFF
>TRBV7-9|TRBJ1-1
CASSLVGGRLNTEAFF
>TRBV27|TRBJ2-2
CASSLGNGVAGELFF
>TRBV15|TRBJ1-1
CATRPGILNTEAFF
>TRBV2|TRBJ2-5
CASWDRKETQYF
>TRBV14|TRBJ2-5
CASSQDGKETQYF